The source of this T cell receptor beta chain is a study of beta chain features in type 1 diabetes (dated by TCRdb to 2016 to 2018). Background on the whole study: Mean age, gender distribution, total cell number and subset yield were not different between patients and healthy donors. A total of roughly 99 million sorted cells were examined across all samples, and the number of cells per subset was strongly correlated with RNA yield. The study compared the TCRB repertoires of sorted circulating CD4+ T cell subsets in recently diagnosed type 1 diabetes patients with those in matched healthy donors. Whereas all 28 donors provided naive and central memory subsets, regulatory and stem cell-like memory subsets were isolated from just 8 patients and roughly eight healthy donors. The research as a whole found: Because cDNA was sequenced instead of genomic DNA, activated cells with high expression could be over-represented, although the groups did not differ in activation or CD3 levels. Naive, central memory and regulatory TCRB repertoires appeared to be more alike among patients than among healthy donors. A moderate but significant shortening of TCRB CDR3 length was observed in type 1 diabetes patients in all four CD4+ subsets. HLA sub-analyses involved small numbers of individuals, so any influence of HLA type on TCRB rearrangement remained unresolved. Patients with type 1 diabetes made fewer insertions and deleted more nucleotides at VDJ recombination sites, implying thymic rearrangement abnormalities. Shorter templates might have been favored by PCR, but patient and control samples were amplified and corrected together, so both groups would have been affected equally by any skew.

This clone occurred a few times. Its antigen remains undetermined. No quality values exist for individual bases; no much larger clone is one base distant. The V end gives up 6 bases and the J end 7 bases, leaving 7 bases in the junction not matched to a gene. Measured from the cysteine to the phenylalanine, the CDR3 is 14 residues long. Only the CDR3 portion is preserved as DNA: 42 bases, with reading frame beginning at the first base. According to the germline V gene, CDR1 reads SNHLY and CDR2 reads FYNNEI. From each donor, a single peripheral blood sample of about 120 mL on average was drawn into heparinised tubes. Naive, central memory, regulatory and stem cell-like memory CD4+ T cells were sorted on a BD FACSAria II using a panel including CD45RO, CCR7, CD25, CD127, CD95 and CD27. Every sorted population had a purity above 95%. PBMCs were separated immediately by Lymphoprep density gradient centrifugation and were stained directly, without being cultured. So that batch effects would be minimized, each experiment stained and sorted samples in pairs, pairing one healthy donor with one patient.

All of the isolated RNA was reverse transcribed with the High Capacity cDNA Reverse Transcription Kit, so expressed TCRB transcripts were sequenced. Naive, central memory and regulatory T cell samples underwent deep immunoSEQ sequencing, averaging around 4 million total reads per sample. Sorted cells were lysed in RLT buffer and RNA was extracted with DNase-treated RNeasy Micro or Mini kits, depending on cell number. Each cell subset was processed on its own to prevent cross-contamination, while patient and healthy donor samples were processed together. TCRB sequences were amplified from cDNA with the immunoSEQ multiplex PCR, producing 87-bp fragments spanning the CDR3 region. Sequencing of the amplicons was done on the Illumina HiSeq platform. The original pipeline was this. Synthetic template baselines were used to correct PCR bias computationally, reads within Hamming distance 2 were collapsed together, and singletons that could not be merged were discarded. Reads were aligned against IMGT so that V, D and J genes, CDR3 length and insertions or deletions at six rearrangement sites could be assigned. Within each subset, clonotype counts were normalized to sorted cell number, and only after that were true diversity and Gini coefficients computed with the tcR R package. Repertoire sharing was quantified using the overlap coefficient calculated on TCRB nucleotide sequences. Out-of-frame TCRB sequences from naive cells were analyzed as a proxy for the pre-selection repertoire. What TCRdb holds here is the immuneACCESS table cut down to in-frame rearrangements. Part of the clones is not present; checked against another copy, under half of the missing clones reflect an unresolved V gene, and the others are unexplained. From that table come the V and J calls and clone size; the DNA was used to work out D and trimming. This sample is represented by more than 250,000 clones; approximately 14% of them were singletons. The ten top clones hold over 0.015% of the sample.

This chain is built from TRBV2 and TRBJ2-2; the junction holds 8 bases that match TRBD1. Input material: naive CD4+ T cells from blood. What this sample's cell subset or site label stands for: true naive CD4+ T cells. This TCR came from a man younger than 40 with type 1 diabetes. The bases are TGTGCCAGCAGGACCCCAGGGGGCCACGGGGAGCTGTTTTTT. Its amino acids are CASRTPGGHGELFF.